The 14 T cell receptor beta chains below come from one sample, sequenced in a study of blood T cell repertoires in COVID-19. The table came from immunoSEQ multiplex PCR; TCRdb's copy has only in-frame clones and leaves some out. The table lists 25,000 to 35,000 clones, approximately 85% of them singletons. Sequenced sample: peripheral blood. Every receptor here comes from an older man with active COVID-19.

This clone was seen just once. This sequence joins TRBV4-1 and TRBJ1-4; possible D gene TRBD1, 6 bases. Deletions cut 3 bases from V and 3 bases from J, with 11 bases between. Germline CDR1 reads MGHRA; CDR2 reads YSYEKL. CDR3 length: 15 amino acids. In nucleotides, the CDR3 is TGCGCCAGCAGCCAGTCGACAGGTTCTAATGAAAAACTGTTTTTT. Translated, it gives CASSQSTGSNEKLFF.

The chain is built from TRBV2 and TRBJ1-5; 9 nucleotides agree with TRBD1. V gave up 5 bases and J gave up 0 bases; unmatched junction bases: 5. Germline V CDR1 and CDR2: SNHLY, FYNNEI. The CDR3 runs 16 residues. In DNA, the CDR3 is TGTGCCAGCAGTTCGGACAGGGGTCATAGCAATCAGCCCCAGCATTTT. Its protein is CASSSDRGHSNQPQHF.

This chain links TRBV6-5 with TRBJ1-2; tentative D call: TRBD1 (6 bases). Trimming took 6 bases from V and 7 from J, leaving 15 bases between them. Germline CDR1 MNHEY, CDR2 SVGAGI. CDR3 length: 13 residues. As DNA, the CDR3 is TGTGCCAGCAGACAACAGGGCCTCGGTGGCTACACCTTC. Encoded protein: CASRQQGLGGYTF.

The chain links TRBV30 to TRBJ1-3; 7 nucleotides line up with TRBD1. The CDR3 consists of 16 residues. Losses at the gene ends were 0 bases for V and 1 base for J; bases not matched to a gene: 6. Germline loops: CDR1 GTSNPN, CDR2 SVGIG (reference sequence). The CDR3 DNA reads TGTGCCTGGAGTGTTCTAGGGGGCCGTTCTGGAAACACCATATATTTT. As protein: CAWSVLGGRSGNTIYF. Together with reference TRBV30 and TRBJ1-3, the CDR3 gives the full variable domain: SQTIHQWPATLVQPVGSPLSLECTVEGTSNPNLYWYRQAAGRGLQLLFYSVGIGQISSEVPQNLSASRPQDRQFILSSKKLLLSDSGFYLCAWSVLGGRSGNTIYFGEGSWLTVV.

J is TRBJ2-3 and V is TRBV7-3; 9 nucleotides match TRBD2. The CDR3 totals 14 residues. The ends lost 3 bases at V and 6 bases at J; junction bases unmatched: 4. Germline V gene lookup returns CDR1 SGHTA and CDR2 FQGTGA. CDR3 loop: CASSFSGGEDTQYF. The CDR3 DNA is TGTGCCAGCAGCTTTAGCGGGGGAGAGGATACGCAGTATTTT.

The CDR3 sequence: CASSPPGGFYGYTF. The CDR3 bases are TGTGCCAGTAGTCCGCCGGGAGGATTCTATGGCTACACCTTC. The V call is TRBV19, the J call TRBJ1-2; D is uncertain. This CDR3 region has 14 residues. From germline, CDR1 is LNHDA and CDR2 SQIVND (reference sequence). Deletions cut 5 bases from V and 4 bases from J, with 14 bases between.

The chain carries TRBV5-1 and TRBJ1-2; 9 nucleotides agree with TRBD1. V lost 0 bases, J lost 2 bases, and 2 bases stayed unmatched. CDR1 is SGHRS, CDR2 YFSETQ, per germline. CDR3 size: 15 residues. CDR3 nucleotides: TGCGCCAGCAGCTTGGGGGACAGGGAAAACTATGGCTACACCTTC. Its translation: CASSLGDRENYGYTF.

This sequence joins TRBV18 and TRBJ1-1, with D uncertain. Germline V CDR1 and CDR2: KGHSH, LQKENI. The germline V and J ends were trimmed by 3 bases and 5 bases, with 13 bases remaining between them. The length of the CDR3 is 14 residues. CDR3 nucleotides: TGTGCCAGCTCACCTAACCGCCCCGAGACTGAAGCTTTCTTT. Translated: CASSPNRPETEAFF.

The V call is TRBV18, the J call TRBJ2-3; D gene unclear. The germline V gene encodes CDR1 KGHSH and CDR2 LQKENI. V was shortened by 5 bases and J by 5 bases, with 11 bases between the two germline ends. The CDR3 runs 13 residues. CDR3 amino acids: CASSSKSKDTQYF. The CDR3 nucleotides are TGTGCCAGCTCATCTAAAAGTAAAGATACGCAGTATTTT.

The chain carries TRBV2 and TRBJ2-3, with 7 nucleotides matching TRBD2. V lost 10 bases, J lost 1 base, and 11 bases stayed unmatched. CDR3 size: 15 residues. Germline CDR1 SNHLY, CDR2 FYNNEI. The CDR3 loop is CATYSAGRGTDTQYF. As DNA, the CDR3 is TGTGCCACCTATTCAGCGGGGAGAGGCACAGATACGCAGTATTTT.

The chain links TRBV7-8 to TRBJ1-2; no reliable D call. The CDR3 extends over 15 amino acids. V was shortened by 0 bases and J by 2 bases, with 10 bases between the two germline ends. CDR1 SGHVS and CDR2 FQNEAQ come from the germline V gene. The CDR3: CASSLALGENYGYTF. CDR3 in DNA: TGTGCCAGCAGCTTAGCGCTCGGGGAGAACTATGGCTACACCTTC.

V is TRBV2 and J is TRBJ1-4; possible D gene TRBD1, 5 bases. V was pared by 6 bases and J by 4 bases, with 12 bases between. This CDR3 has 14 residues. Germline CDR1 SNHLY, CDR2 FYNNEI. This chain's CDR3 is CASRQGYDNEKLFF. DNA for the CDR3: TGTGCCAGCAGGCAGGGCTATGATAATGAAAAACTGTTTTTT.

The rearrangement uses TRBV9 and TRBJ1-1; D not certain. Germline CDR1 SGDLS, CDR2 YYNGEE. The ends were cut back, 0 bases at V and 1 base at J, with 4 bases in the middle. This CDR3 spans 13 amino acids. The CDR3 spells CASSVERNTEAFF. CDR3 coding DNA: TGTGCCAGCAGCGTAGAGAGGAACACTGAAGCTTTCTTT.

The rearrangement joins TRBV14 to TRBJ2-3; possibly TRBD2 for D (5 bases). The CDR3 runs to 15 residues. Trimming pared 4 bases from V and 6 bases from J, leaving 17 bases between. Per the germline V gene, CDR1 is SGHDN and CDR2 is FVKESK. Here the CDR3 DNA reads TGTGCCAGCAGCCGAGGAGGTAGTTGGGGTGATACGCAGTATTTT. The encoded protein is CASSRGGSWGDTQYF.